Listed below are T cell receptor beta chains from one sample, sequenced in a study of blood T cell repertoires in COVID-19. TCRdb's table, derived via immunoSEQ multiplex PCR, lists solely in-frame clones and lacks some. The table has under 20,000 clones, around 91% seen once. Sequencing used peripheral blood. Receptor source: a human donor in a cohort sampled during active COVID-19. Both conserved end residues are part of each CDR3. D genes are given only for firm matches. For some rows the clone size is stated as once, few or many, or as a class when expanded; others skip it.

clone_size d_call j_call v_call cdr3_aa cdr3_nt
. TRBD1 TRBJ2-2 TRBV5-4 CATDRGLNTGELFF TGTGCCACAGACAGGGGGCTAAACACCGGGGAGCTGTTTTTT
medium-sized . TRBJ2-7 TRBV7-9 CASSFDSSAGEQYF TGTGCCAGCAGCTTCGATAGTTCTGCGGGAGAGCAGTACTTC
. . TRBJ1-5 TRBV6-1 CASSEWPVAAGNQPQHF TGTGCCAGCAGTGAATGGCCTGTGGCGGCGGGCAATCAGCCCCAGCATTTT
. . TRBJ1-2 TRBV7-9 CASSLGGGYTF TGTGCCAGCAGCTTAGGGGGCGGCTACACCTTC
. TRBD2 TRBJ2-1 TRBV9 CASSVMGLVFNEQFF TGTGCCAGCAGCGTAATGGGACTAGTGTTCAATGAGCAGTTCTTC
. TRBD2 TRBJ2-5 TRBV5-6 CASSSETSGRGETQYF TGTGCCAGCAGCTCCGAGACTAGCGGGAGGGGAGAGACCCAGTACTTC
. . TRBJ1-3 TRBV7-9 CASSLGRANSGNTIYF TGTGCCAGCAGCTTAGGCAGGGCTAACTCTGGAAACACCATATATTTT
. . TRBJ2-7 TRBV6-5 CASQVGLSYEQYF TGTGCCAGCCAGGTGGGTCTCTCCTACGAGCAGTACTTC
. TRBD1 TRBJ2-3 TRBV7-9 CASSLDRGTDTQYF TGTGCCAGCAGCTTGGACAGGGGCACAGATACGCAGTATTTT
. TRBD2 TRBJ2-1 TRBV7-2 CASSLKRGALNEQFF TGTGCCAGCAGCTTGAAGCGGGGGGCCCTAAATGAGCAGTTCTTC
. . TRBJ1-5 TRBV7-9 CASSLGGLNQPQHF TGTGCCAGCAGCTTAGGCGGTCTCAATCAGCCCCAGCATTTT
. . TRBJ2-1 TRBV10-1 CASSEVFGSSYNEQFF TGCGCCAGCAGTGAGGTTTTCGGGAGCTCCTACAATGAGCAGTTCTTC
. . TRBJ1-2 TRBV2 CASGRGRYGYTF TGTGCCAGCGGCAGGGGTCGGTATGGCTACACCTTC
. TRBD1 TRBJ2-2 TRBV11-3 CASSARQGSTGELFF TGTGCCAGCAGCGCCCGACAGGGGTCCACCGGGGAGCTGTTTTTT
. . TRBJ1-4 TRBV2 CASSERSAGVEKLFF TGTGCCAGCAGTGAAAGGTCGGCAGGGGTCGAAAAACTGTTTTTT
once . TRBJ2-2 TRBV7-9 CASSRTGVDTGELFF TGTGCCAGCAGTCGGACGGGGGTGGACACCGGGGAGCTGTTTTTT
. TRBD1 TRBJ1-2 TRBV7-2 CASSLARTGGDGYTF TGTGCCAGCAGCTTAGCGCGGACAGGGGGCGATGGCTACACCTTC
. TRBD2 TRBJ2-1 TRBV2 CASSGPGTSGVNEQFF TGTGCCAGCAGTGGACCCGGGACTAGCGGTGTGAATGAGCAGTTCTTC
. . TRBJ1-5 TRBV5-6 CASSLGTTKNQPQHF TGTGCCAGCAGCTTGGGTACAACCAAGAATCAGCCCCAGCATTTT
. . TRBJ1-1 TRBV5-1 CASSLFQGSGSYTEAFF TGCGCCAGCAGCTTGTTTCAGGGGTCAGGATCCTACACTGAAGCTTTCTTT